These T cell receptor beta chains were read from a single sample in a study of T cell responses to AZD1222 COVID-19 vaccine. Produced via immunoSEQ multiplex PCR; TCRdb's table is partial and in-frame only. The sample holds about 96,000 clones, under 90% seen once. The sample here was peripheral blood, taken on day 0 of AZD1222 vaccination. Source of these receptors: an adult in good health. The CDR3 runs from the conserved cysteine through the conserved F or W. A D gene is named only where the DNA matches it firmly. Only some rows state a clone size, as once, few, many or a class for expanded clones.

abundance: NA
d_gene: TRBD1
j_gene: TRBJ1-4
v_gene: TRBV28
CDR3aa: CASSATGATNEKLFF
CDR3nt: TGTGCCAGCAGTGCTACAGGGGCAACTAATGAAAAACTGTTTTTT

abundance: NA
d_gene: NA
j_gene: TRBJ1-2
v_gene: TRBV30
CDR3aa: CAWSIRGGYGYTF
CDR3nt: TGTGCCTGGAGTATCAGGGGAGGCTATGGCTACACCTTC

abundance: NA
d_gene: TRBD1
j_gene: TRBJ1-4
v_gene: TRBV5-3
CDR3aa: CARSVQGGANEKLFF
CDR3nt: TGTGCCAGAAGCGTACAGGGGGGCGCAAATGAAAAACTGTTTTTT

abundance: NA
d_gene: TRBD2
j_gene: TRBJ2-3
v_gene: TRBV18
CDR3aa: CASSPPGLAGDADTQYF
CDR3nt: TGTGCCAGCTCACCACCCGGGCTAGCGGGAGATGCAGATACGCAGTATTTT

abundance: NA
d_gene: NA
j_gene: TRBJ1-5
v_gene: TRBV6-1
CDR3aa: CASSERGADGQPQHF
CDR3nt: TGTGCCAGCAGTGAGCGGGGGGCGGATGGTCAGCCCCAGCATTTT

abundance: NA
d_gene: TRBD1
j_gene: TRBJ1-6
v_gene: TRBV2
CDR3aa: CASSERGHGNSPLHF
CDR3nt: TGTGCCAGCAGTGAAAGGGGGCACGGAAATTCACCCCTCCACTTT

abundance: NA
d_gene: NA
j_gene: TRBJ2-2
v_gene: TRBV7-9
CDR3aa: CASPRRITGELFF
CDR3nt: TGTGCCAGCCCGAGACGGATAACCGGGGAGCTGTTTTTT

abundance: few
d_gene: NA
j_gene: TRBJ2-1
v_gene: TRBV19
CDR3aa: CASSIGWGPPIF
CDR3nt: TGTGCCAGTAGTATAGGGTGGGGACCGCCTATCTTC

abundance: NA
d_gene: TRBD1
j_gene: TRBJ1-5
v_gene: TRBV19
CDR3aa: CASSETQGAGHQPQHF
CDR3nt: TGTGCCAGTAGCGAGACACAGGGGGCTGGTCATCAGCCCCAGCATTTT

abundance: NA
d_gene: NA
j_gene: TRBJ1-2
v_gene: TRBV18
CDR3aa: CASFNQEGQANGYTF
CDR3nt: TGTGCCAGCTTCAACCAGGAGGGGCAGGCCAATGGCTACACCTTC

abundance: NA
d_gene: TRBD1
j_gene: TRBJ2-7
v_gene: TRBV28
CDR3aa: CASYPPGTGPYEQYF
CDR3nt: TGTGCCAGCTATCCTCCCGGGACAGGCCCCTACGAGCAGTACTTC

abundance: NA
d_gene: TRBD2
j_gene: TRBJ2-2
v_gene: TRBV5-4
CDR3aa: CASSGLAGVTGELFF
CDR3nt: TGTGCCAGCAGCGGGTTAGCGGGAGTCACCGGGGAGCTGTTTTTT

abundance: NA
d_gene: NA
j_gene: TRBJ1-1
v_gene: TRBV19
CDR3aa: CVSSIEGGIAEAFF
CDR3nt: TGTGTCAGTAGTATAGAGGGGGGGATCGCTGAAGCTTTCTTT

abundance: NA
d_gene: TRBD1
j_gene: TRBJ1-4
v_gene: TRBV6-4
CDR3aa: CASRRDSRDEKLFF
CDR3nt: TGTGCCAGCAGACGGGACAGCAGAGATGAAAAACTGTTTTTT

abundance: NA
d_gene: TRBD2
j_gene: TRBJ2-1
v_gene: TRBV27
CDR3aa: CASSGGLAGTLYNEQFF
CDR3nt: TGTGCCAGCAGTGGGGGACTAGCGGGAACCTTGTACAATGAGCAGTTCTTC

abundance: NA
d_gene: TRBD1
j_gene: TRBJ1-2
v_gene: TRBV19
CDR3aa: CASSPVGTGLFGYTF
CDR3nt: TGTGCCAGTAGTCCAGTCGGGACAGGCCTTTTCGGCTACACCTTC